This record looks at one TCR beta chain sequence and its context. This clonotype has ten or more counts. The target of this receptor is not known. No base-level quality is on record; no much larger clone is a single base apart. V and J are trimmed by 0 bases and 6 bases, and the gene matches miss 8 bases of the junction. The cysteine opens and the phenylalanine closes a CDR3 of 17 amino acids. The sequence is cut down to CDR3 DNA, 51 bases in frame from base 1. As encoded in the germline V gene, CDR1 is MNHEY while CDR2 is SVGAGI. A patient counted as having stable Graves' hyperthyroidism if no progression to ophthalmopathy occurred over 18 months of follow-up. Hyperthyroidism patients were newly diagnosed, had a disease duration of under 2 months, and were aged 18 to 65 years. Exclusion was applied to patients with uncontrolled infections, other autoimmune diseases, pregnancy or lactation. Clinical symptoms, serum thyroxine and TRAb, thyroid ultrasound, and orbital computed tomography formed the basis for the diagnoses. Ficoll-Paque density gradient centrifugation was used to isolate PBMCs from 8.5 to 10 ml of fresh peripheral blood. Total RNA was extracted using Trizol reagent, and RNA quality was assessed on an Agilent 2100 Bioanalyzer.

This sample stems from a study of T cells in Graves' hyperthyroidism and ophthalmopathy (dated by TCRdb to the late 2010s). Some background on the complete study: Peripheral blood samples were taken at the time of initial diagnosis, prior to any treatment. TCR V-J signatures able to tell the groups apart were searched for in a discovery cohort of 90 to 100 patients, of whom over 40 had Graves' ophthalmopathy and about 60 had stable Graves' hyperthyroidism. Prospective prediction of ophthalmopathy was tested in an independent validation cohort of some 20 hyperthyroidism patients and 15 to 17 patients who later progressed to ophthalmopathy. The roughly 100 discovery patients were divided at random into training and test sets in a 7:3 ratio. In six Graves' hyperthyroidism patients, the study also compared T-cell repertoires from thyroid tissue with T-cell repertoires from blood. Once sampling was done, hyperthyroidism patients were given methimazole at a starting dose of 30 mg daily, whereas ophthalmopathy patients were given high-dose intravenous methylprednisolone. The paper describes TCR Vbeta CDR3 sequencing of about 140 peripheral blood samples, made up of around 41 ophthalmopathy patients, 70 to 75 hyperthyroidism patients and some 17 progressor patients. General conclusions and limits of the study: In validation, the model predicted progression to ophthalmopathy with just under 71% sensitivity and about 72% specificity, a median of 6.5 months before onset. Ophthalmopathy was separated from stable hyperthyroidism by a 13 V-J signature model, with around 90% sensitivity and about 81% specificity obtained in cross-validation and 80%/75% obtained in testing. Sample size was not statistically predetermined, and blinding of investigators to group allocation was not performed. Most expanded thyroid clonotypes (frequency above 0.001) were also detected in blood, a finding suggesting that blood repertoires may reflect thyroid immune responses.

The TCR beta CDR3 regions were amplified from RNA transcripts. The first round of RT-PCR for the TCR CDR3 was performed with the HTBI primer set and the Qiagen OneStep RT-PCR kit. The libraries were constructed in a second round of multiplex PCR and then size-selected and purified. Libraries were sequenced paired-end with 100 bp reads on an Illumina HiSeq2000. The original methods were these. Raw data were processed with SOAPnuke, discarding reads with adapters, uncalled bases, mean Phred below 15, or no exact constant-primer or identifier match. COPE v1.2.5 was used to merge high-quality paired reads, and clonotypes were defined as unique nucleotide sequences. MiTCR v1.1 was used to align the clonotypes against IMGT TRBV, TRBD and TRBJ reference segments. The analysis was restricted to V-J combinations with a frequency above 0.0001, which together covered around 99% of the repertoires. The TCS score was defined as F50 (clonal expansion) divided by E x V (chaos), with BLOSUM62-based TCRdist calculated between CDR3 peptides within each V-J. Welch's t-statistics and random forest reduced fewer than 600 V-J features to about 12, which were used in a naive Bayes classifier (R e1071). TCRdb trimmed public reads at Q25 via fastp, called clones via MiXCR and kept in-frame beta chains. All rows with the same CDR3 protein become a single entry with the most common DNA and genes. TCRdb assigned the V and J calls; the authors' analysis was not used. The sample data list approximately 370,000 distinct CDR3 sequences, and about 16% of these were observed just once. About 30% of the sample goes to the ten largest clones.

Here the chain combines TRBV6-5 and TRBJ2-7; 13 junctional bases match TRBD2. The sequence derives from a woman in her thirties with Graves' hyperthyroidism. What was sequenced was blood. CDR3 sequence: CASSYSGTSGIRPEQYF. The nucleotide sequence is TGTGCCAGCAGTTACTCCGGGACTAGCGGGATACGGCCCGAGCAGTACTTC.